This note documents a single T cell receptor (beta chain) sequence. The antigen remains unidentified. Only in-frame clones appear in the TCRdb table, and some are missing; sequencing was by immunoSEQ multiplex PCR. Among roughly 110,000 clones listed, about nine tenths were seen once. These data come from a study of T cell responses to AZD1222 COVID-19 vaccine. On the study more broadly: Pooled samples include second doses given at about 4 or 12 weeks. Findings and limits, study-wide: Repertoires were collected only later (after the peak T cell response had occurred). Within unmutated variant regions lay the reported targets of nearly half of spike-specific TCRs. The study found vaccine-associated CD4 TCRs spanning spike, dominant at 160-218 and 743-854.

Trimming pared 7 bases from V and 2 bases from J, leaving 8 bases between. Looked up from germline, CDR1 is SQVTM and CDR2 is ANQGSEA. This CDR3 contains 11 residues. This chain joins TRBV29-1 and TRBJ1-2; D ambiguous. The sequence derives from an adult in good health. Material: peripheral blood, obtained on day 0 of AZD1222 vaccination. CDR3 loop: CSGELNYGYTF. The CDR3, as DNA: TGCAGCGGCGAATTAAACTATGGCTACACCTTC.